This is a list of T cell receptor beta chains from one sample in a study of human T cells and chemical hapten exposure. From the RACE reads, TCRdb called clonotypes with MiXCR, one entry per CDR3 protein. This repertoire shows 40,000 to 45,000 distinct CDR3 sequences, more than 8.5% found once; its top ten account for 15%. Source: whole blood, taken in connection with sensitization to the hapten diphenylcyclopropenone (DPC). The receptors here all came from a woman aged 40 to 50 with alopecia areata. Some clones in this sample may be carry-over from other donors' samples. Each CDR3 is given with its conserved first and last residue. D genes are given only for firm matches. Clone size appears in some rows only: once, few, many, or a class for an expanded clone.

J,V,size,D,DNA,CDR3
TRBJ2-3,TRBV7-6,many,-,TGTGCCAGCAGTCATCCAGGGGCAGCGGAAGGTACGCAGTATTTT,CASSHPGAAEGTQYF
TRBJ1-2,TRBV12-3/TRBV12-4,many,TRBD1,TGTGCCAGCAGTTTAGGCAGGGGGGTTAACTATGGCTACACCTTC,CASSLGRGVNYGYTF
TRBJ1-2,TRBV20-1,many,-,TGCAGTGCTAGTAACAACGGTGGTGCGGGCTACACCTTC,CSASNNGGAGYTF
TRBJ2-1,TRBV6-2/TRBV6-3,many,TRBD1,TGTGCCAGCAGGGACAGGTTTAGCTCCTACAATGAGCAGTTCTTC,CASRDRFSSYNEQFF
TRBJ1-1,TRBV4-2,many,-,TGTGCCAGCAGCCAAGACGGGGAGAACACTGAAGCTTTCTTT,CASSQDGENTEAFF
TRBJ1-2,TRBV7-9,few,TRBD1,TGTGCCAGCAGCCGAGGACAGGTGTACGACTACACCTTC,CASSRGQVYDYTF
TRBJ2-2,TRBV5-1,-,-,TGCGCCAGCAGCTTGGGGACAGCGAACACCGGGGAGCTGTTTTTT,CASSLGTANTGELFF
TRBJ2-3,TRBV20-1,few,TRBD2,TGCAGCGAGACGGGACTAGCAGATACGCAGTATTTT,CSETGLADTQYF
TRBJ1-1,TRBV12-3/TRBV12-4,many,-,TGTGCCAGCAGACCTACAGGAAAGAACACTGAAGCTTTCTTT,CASRPTGKNTEAFF
TRBJ2-5,TRBV6-2/TRBV6-3,many,-,TGTGCCAGCAGTTCGAGGGAAGAAGAGACCCAGTACTTC,CASSSREEETQYF
TRBJ1-1,TRBV15,few,-,TGTGCCACCAGCAGAGAGGGACGGGCGAACACTGAAGCTTTCTTT,CATSREGRANTEAFF
TRBJ2-3,TRBV13,medium-sized,TRBD1,TGTGCCAGCAGCTCGGACAGGGAAAGCACAGATACGCAGTATTTT,CASSSDRESTDTQYF
TRBJ2-1,TRBV7-8,many,-,TGTGCCAGCAGCCCCCGGACTTACCCGAGCTCCTACAATGAGCAGTTCTTC,CASSPRTYPSSYNEQFF
TRBJ1-5,TRBV6-1,-,-,TGTGCCAGCTCCGGGCCAAATAGCAATCAGCCCCAGCATTTT,CASSGPNSNQPQHF
TRBJ2-3,TRBV20-1,many,TRBD2,TGCAGTGCTAGTCGGGTCGGGCGGGGGGCCGTAGATACGCAGTATTTT,CSASRVGRGAVDTQYF
TRBJ1-1,TRBV5-1,many,-,TGCGCCAGCAGCTTACGTCCGCAGGGGAGCGAAGCTTTCTTT,CASSLRPQGSEAFF
TRBJ2-1,TRBV5-1,many,-,TGCGCCAGCAGCCGGGGGGCTAGCGGCAATGAGCAGTTCTTC,CASSRGASGNEQFF
TRBJ1-2,TRBV12-3/TRBV12-4,many,TRBD1,TGTGCCAGCAGTTCAGGGGGTATCTATGGCTACACCTTC,CASSSGGIYGYTF
TRBJ1-5,TRBV4-1,few,-,TGCGCCAGCTCAAGGGGTTATAGCAATCAGCCCCAGCATTTT,CASSRGYSNQPQHF
TRBJ1-4,TRBV7-9,-,-,TGTGCCAGCAGCTTGGCAGGGGTCGAAAAACTGTTTTTT,CASSLAGVEKLFF
TRBJ2-7,TRBV2,many,-,TGTGCCAGCAGCGCGATGCAGGGAGTTGTCTACGAGCAGTACTTC,CASSAMQGVVYEQYF
TRBJ1-3,TRBV11-2,many,-,TGTGCCAGCAGCTTAGCCCCGGGAATCACTGGAAACACCATATATTTT,CASSLAPGITGNTIYF
TRBJ2-3,TRBV23-1,many,-,TGCGCCAGCAGTCAACCCTTCGAGGGGGGGCGGACAGATACGCAGTATTTT,CASSQPFEGGRTDTQYF
TRBJ1-5,TRBV20-1,-,-,TGCAGTGCTAGAGATCCGTTGGGAAGCAATCAGCCCCAGCATTTT,CSARDPLGSNQPQHF
TRBJ1-1,TRBV5-1,-,-,TGCGCCAGCAGCTTGGGACAGTACACTGAAGCTTTCTTT,CASSLGQYTEAFF
TRBJ2-7,TRBV6-6,many,TRBD2,TGTGCCAGCAGTTACACTAGCGACTACGAGCAGTACTTC,CASSYTSDYEQYF
TRBJ2-7,TRBV5-1,many,-,TGCGCCAGCAGCCCCATACAGGGAGGGGGGCGCGAGCAGTACTTC,CASSPIQGGGREQYF
TRBJ1-2,TRBV5-1,many,-,TGCGCCAGCAGCTTGGGGCACAGAATTGTTGAGGGCTACACCTTC,CASSLGHRIVEGYTF
TRBJ2-3,TRBV7-9,many,-,TGTGCCAGCAGCCCCCACTTAGCGGAGGGGGCTACGCAGTATTTT,CASSPHLAEGATQYF
TRBJ2-1,TRBV7-9,many,TRBD2,TGTGCCAGCAGCCCTGGACTAGCGGGGACTGAACGGAATGAGCAGTTCTTC,CASSPGLAGTERNEQFF
TRBJ2-7,TRBV11-2,many,-,TGTGCCAGCAGCGATTTCGGCAGGGACGAGCAGTACTTC,CASSDFGRDEQYF
TRBJ2-7,TRBV15,few,-,TGTGCCACCAGCAGGGACGGCATCTCCTACGAGCAGTACTTC,CATSRDGISYEQYF
TRBJ1-2,TRBV29-1,few,TRBD1,TGCAGCGTTGTTGGGACAGGTAGCCGCTACACCTTC,CSVVGTGSRYTF
TRBJ2-1,TRBV20-1,few,-,TGCAGTGCTAGAGATACCGTCCCCCGACTAGTCGATGAGCAGTTCTTC,CSARDTVPRLVDEQFF
TRBJ2-3,TRBV15,many,TRBD2,TGTGCCACCAGCAGAGAACCAGCGGGGGCTGCAGATACGCAGTATTTT,CATSREPAGAADTQYF
TRBJ2-1,TRBV5-1,many,-,TGCGCCAGCAGCTTGTCCCAGGTACCTTCCTACAATGAGCAGTTCTTC,CASSLSQVPSYNEQFF
TRBJ2-1,TRBV29-1,many,-,TGCAGCGTTCGTGAGATGCTATTAAGGAATGAGCAGTTCTTC,CSVREMLLRNEQFF
TRBJ1-2,TRBV29-1,many,-,TGCAGCGTTACCCAGAGCTTAAAAGCTAACTATGGCTACACCTTC,CSVTQSLKANYGYTF
TRBJ2-1,TRBV5-4,many,TRBD2,TGTGCCAGCAGCCTTCCGGGACTAGCAAGTGAGCAGTTCTTC,CASSLPGLASEQFF
TRBJ2-7,TRBV7-9,many,-,TGTGCCAGCAGCTTGGGGCGGGCTATGAGAGCCGAGCAGTACTTC,CASSLGRAMRAEQYF
TRBJ2-7,TRBV18,many,TRBD1,TGTGCCAGCTCACGGATGGGACAGACTTTTTACGAGCAGTACTTC,CASSRMGQTFYEQYF
TRBJ1-4,TRBV27,many,-,TGTGCCAGCAGTAAGCGGGACACCCCTCGTGAAAAACTGTTTTTT,CASSKRDTPREKLFF
TRBJ2-3,TRBV4-1,many,TRBD2,TGCGCCAGCAGCCAAGAGCGGGGGGGCCCAGATACGCAGTATTTT,CASSQERGGPDTQYF
TRBJ2-7,TRBV25-1,many,-,TGTGCCAGCCGAGGGGGGGGCCACGAGCAGTACTTC,CASRGGGHEQYF
TRBJ2-4,TRBV6-6,many,-,TGTGCCAGCAGTTACGGACATCCAGCCAAAAACATTCAGTACTTC,CASSYGHPAKNIQYF
TRBJ2-3,TRBV29-1,few,TRBD2,TGCAGCGCCAAAGCGGGGGGCGGAGCAGATACGCAGTATTTT,CSAKAGGGADTQYF
TRBJ1-1,TRBV7-8,many,-,TGTGCCAGCAGCCAGATCGGGGTGAACGCTGAAGCTTTCTTT,CASSQIGVNAEAFF
TRBJ1-1,TRBV18,once,TRBD1,TGTGCCAGCTCAGCGCCGACAGGGGTCACTGAAGCTTTCTTT,CASSAPTGVTEAFF
TRBJ2-5,TRBV28,-,-,TGTGCCAGCAGTTGGGGGGGCCCAGAGACCCAGTACTTC,CASSWGGPETQYF
TRBJ2-1,TRBV5-1,many,-,TGCGCCAGCAGCTATGAAGGGGGACTTAACAATGAGCAGTTCTTC,CASSYEGGLNNEQFF